The 4 T cell receptor beta chains presented below share a single source sample, sequenced in a study of blood T cell repertoires in COVID-19. Assay: immunoSEQ multiplex PCR; the TCRdb copy retains only in-frame clones and omits some. Altogether around 310,000 clones are present, 80% to 90% being singletons, with the ten largest covering around 5%. Material: PBMCs or T cells enriched from blood (not recorded which). These TCRs come from a man under 40 who had recovered from COVID-19.

The chain employs TRBV5-8 and TRBJ2-5; the D gene is possibly TRBD2 (6 bases). Trimming removed 6 bases at V and 5 bases at J, with 20 bases between. CDR1 and CDR2 (germline): SGHTS, YDEGEE. The CDR3 totals 15 residues. In nucleotides, the CDR3 is TGTGCCAGCAACAAGGGGACTGGATCATGGGAGACCCAGTACTTC. It yields the protein CASNKGTGSWETQYF.

The CDR3 DNA sequence: TGTGCCAGCAGCGGCAGGGTTTCCACTAATGAAAAACTGTTTTTT. Amino acid sequence: CASSGRVSTNEKLFF. V gene TRBV11-2 combines with J gene TRBJ1-4, with D possibly TRBD1 on 5 matching bases. Per the germline V gene, CDR1 is SGHAT and CDR2 is FQNNGV. The V end was cut by 5 bases, the J end by 2 bases, with 12 bases between. This CDR3 contains 15 residues.

This clone was detected once. The chain combines TRBV7-2 with TRBJ2-7; tentatively, D is TRBD2 (5 bases). CDR3 length: 16 residues. Looked up from germline, CDR1 is SGHTA and CDR2 is FQGNSA. V was pared by 0 bases and J by 0 bases, with 12 bases between. The DNA of the CDR3 is TGTGCCAGCAGCTTAGCGCCGAGCGGCAGCTCCTACGAGCAGTACTTC. Translated, it gives CASSLAPSGSSYEQYF.

The rearrangement uses TRBV19 and TRBJ1-1, with D hard to call. This CDR3 has 15 residues. The germline V gene has CDR1 LNHDA and CDR2 SQIVND (reference sequence). V was cut by 0 bases and J by 0 bases, with 8 bases left in between. The DNA of the CDR3 is TGTGCCAGTAGTATAGAAGACGGGTTGAACACTGAAGCTTTCTTT. Translated: CASSIEDGLNTEAFF.